Here is one T cell receptor (beta chain) with its context. The specificity of this receptor is unknown. Base qualities are not provided; no much larger clone lies one nucleotide away. This entry belongs to a study of cytomegalovirus exposure and HLA in healthy donors (dated by TCRdb to the late 2010s). For the wider study: A later analysis indicated that the roughly 130 validation repertoires were generated on the platform also employed for the 670 or so repertoires of the first cohort. The study was designed to test whether signatures of past pathogen exposure could be identified by cataloging public T cell receptors. Besides the first cohort of under 700 subjects, a separate validation cohort made up of 120 different subjects was used. High-throughput TCR immunosequencing, statistical association of individual TCRs with disease status, and machine learning were combined to predict cytomegalovirus infection status.

What the work shows at the level of the full study, not this receptor alone: A few of the identified cytomegalovirus-associated TCR beta chains were confirmed in vitro to be specific for cytomegalovirus antigens. Of the cluster scores, approximately 95% were above 0 in a later analysis, which found that TCRs clustered in the first cohort also tended to co-occur in the 90 to 150 validation repertoires. In both the original and validation cohorts, the classifier was reported to diagnose cytomegalovirus status with high specificity and sensitivity. Most TCR sequences were observed very rarely across donors, whereas some public TCRs were present in many individuals. The authors suggested that the approach could potentially be generalized to other disease states and immunological phenotypes. A later analysis lacked HLA typing for the validation cohort, so it scored co-occurrence in that cohort across all 120 repertoires. A total of 164 TCR beta chains were listed by the study as associated with cytomegalovirus.

The library was obtained by the immunoSEQ multiplex PCR assay. The study's processing was this. A statistical classification framework was developed to diagnose cytomegalovirus status using the catalog of TCR beta chain sequences. The source is immuneACCESS, and TCRdb retained only in-frame sequences with V and J called. Part of the clones is not carried over; for the studies checked, unresolved V genes explain less than half of this, and the remainder is unexplained. V and J calls and clone size are copied from that table; D and trimming were computed from the DNA. Recorded for this sample are fewer than 90,000 clones; 94% of them occurred a single time. The ten largest clones represent approximately 2.1% of the sample. CDR1 and CDR2 are read off the germline V gene (reference sequence) as GTSNPN and SVGIG. The CDR3 holds 18 amino acids from the cysteine to the phenylalanine. Only the CDR3 region is kept as DNA, spanning 54 bases read in frame from base 1. V loses 3 bases at its end and J loses 1 base; junction bases beyond the gene matches: 18.

The donors belonged to the validation cohort of about 120 subjects, which was separate from the approximately 700-subject first cohort. The sample comprised PBMCs. The clonotype was recovered from a woman in her late teens or twenties in good health and CMV-seronegative. The chain is made from TRBV30 and TRBJ2-7; the junction holds 7 bases that match TRBD1. The CDR3 in this case is CAWRPPLPDRDRSYEQYF. The DNA reads as follows: TGTGCCTGGAGACCCCCCCTCCCCGACAGGGATAGGTCCTACGAGCAGTACTTC.